A single sample is the source of the 21 T cell receptor beta chains below, sequenced in a study of T-cell memory formation after mild COVID-19. One entry per CDR3 protein results from TCRdb running MiXCR on the 5' RACE reads. This sample has nearly 40,000 distinct CDR3 sequences, with roughly 6.1% found just once. Sequenced input: PBMCs or a T cell subset sorted from them (not recorded which). The receptors were gathered from an adult who had mild COVID-19 (a few samples of this study predate the infection). Cell type and time point are not known.

Ten or more counts support this clonotype. The rearrangement links TRBV5-1 to TRBJ2-7; tentatively, D is TRBD2 (5 bases). CDR3 length: 13 residues. Germline V gene lookup returns CDR1 SGHRS and CDR2 YFSETQ. Trimming took off 2 bases at V and 1 base at J, with 7 bases between the two ends. The CDR3 loop is CASSLRGSYEQYF. The DNA for the CDR3 is TGCGCCAGCAGCTTACGGGGTTCCTACGAGCAGTACTTC.

This clonotype was counted only a few times. The chain has TRBV2 and TRBJ1-2; tentatively, D is TRBD1 (5 bases). V was cut by 1 base and J by 8 bases, with 14 bases left in between. The CDR3 loop spans 14 amino acids. Germline V CDR1 and CDR2: SNHLY, FYNNEI. The CDR3 DNA reads TGTGCCAGCAGTGAAGTTCAGGGAATAGGAGGCTACACCTTC. Translation: CASSEVQGIGGYTF.

This chain connects TRBV18 to TRBJ1-1, with TRBD1 matching 8 bases. CDR1 and CDR2 from the germline V gene are KGHSH and LQKENI. The CDR3 length is 16 residues. J was trimmed by 1 base and V by 6 bases; bases with no gene match: 10. The CDR3 DNA reads TGTGCCAGCTCTCACCATGGGGGACAGGAGAACACTGAAGCTTTCTTT. It codes for CASSHHGGQENTEAFF.

This clonotype has only a few counts. The rearrangement uses TRBV2 and TRBJ1-2; D is ambiguous. CDR1 and CDR2 from the germline V gene are SNHLY and FYNNEI. The V end lost 6 bases, the J end lost 7 bases, and 12 bases lay between the germline ends. The CDR3 is 12 amino acids. CDR3 sequence (DNA): TGTGCCAGCAGGCAGTTTAGTGGTGGCTACACCTTC. This codes for CASRQFSGGYTF.

This clonotype was found many times. This chain links TRBV5-1 with TRBJ2-2; 7 bases agree with TRBD1. CDR3 size: 15 residues. Germline V CDR1 and CDR2: SGHRS, YFSETQ. V lost 4 bases to trimming and J lost 5 bases; unmatched junction nucleotides: 8. The CDR3 sequence: CASSKGADPTGELFF. DNA of the CDR3: TGCGCCAGCAGCAAGGGGGCGGATCCAACCGGGGAGCTGTTTTTT.

This clonotype occurred a few times. The V and J genes are TRBV7-3 and TRBJ2-1; D call uncertain. V was trimmed by 0 bases and J by 7 bases, leaving 7 bases between them. Germline V gene sequence: CDR1 SGHTA, CDR2 FQGTGA. CDR3 length equals 13 residues. CDR3 coding DNA: TGTGCCAGCAGCTTAACTAGCCTTAATGAGCAGTTCTTC. Its translation is CASSLTSLNEQFF.

The CDR3 nucleotides read TGCGCCAGCAGCCAAGACTGGACAGTCCTTGTGGATGGCTACACCTTC. It is translated as CASSQDWTVLVDGYTF. The chain recombines TRBV4-3 with TRBJ1-2; D is perhaps TRBD1 (6 bases). The CDR3 consists of 16 residues. The germline CDR1 and CDR2 sequences are LGHNA and YSLEER. V was clipped by 0 bases and J by 6 bases, with 17 bases between them.

V and J are TRBV2 and TRBJ2-1; tentatively, D is TRBD2 (5 bases). This CDR3 is 11 amino acids long. Germline CDR1 SNHLY, CDR2 FYNNEI. Trimming cost V 7 bases and J 10 bases, with 11 bases left between them. This CDR3 is CASTRSGEQFF. CDR3 nucleotide sequence: TGTGCCAGCACCAGAAGCGGCGAGCAGTTCTTC.

A few counts support this clonotype. This sequence joins TRBV5-1 and TRBJ1-2; 7 nucleotides agree with TRBD1. V was clipped by 4 bases and J by 3 bases; unmatched bases: 6. CDR3 length: 14 residues. CDR1 is SGHRS and CDR2 is YFSETQ in the germline V gene. CDR3 protein: CASSRDSGYYGYTF. The CDR3 DNA sequence: TGCGCCAGCAGCCGGGACAGCGGATACTATGGCTACACCTTC.

This clonotype was seen a few times. V and J are TRBV18 and TRBJ2-7; D might be TRBD2 (5 bases). The CDR3 contains 14 residues. Germline V CDR1 and CDR2: KGHSH, LQKENI. The V and J ends lost 2 bases and 2 bases respectively, with 10 bases between them. The CDR3 DNA is TGTGCCAGCTCACCAAGGGAGTTTACCTACGAGCAGTACTTC. This encodes CASSPREFTYEQYF.

This clonotype was detected ten times or more. V gene TRBV25-1 combines with J gene TRBJ2-5, with D perhaps TRBD1 (6 bases). This CDR3 is 14 amino acids long. Looked up from germline, CDR1 is MGHDK and CDR2 is SYGVNS. V was cut by 3 bases and J by 2 bases, with 10 bases left in between. The CDR3 loop reads CASSDDRTQETQYF. CDR3 nucleotides: TGTGCCAGCAGTGACGACAGGACGCAAGAGACCCAGTACTTC.

This sequence joins TRBV3-1 and TRBJ2-7; D is unresolved. The V and J ends lost 0 bases and 1 base respectively, with 10 bases between them. The CDR3 extends over 15 amino acids. Germline V CDR1 and CDR2: LGHDT, YNNKEL (reference sequence). This chain's CDR3 is CASSQELYSSYEQYF. The CDR3 DNA reads TGTGCCAGCAGCCAAGAATTGTACAGTTCCTACGAGCAGTACTTC.

The rearrangement links TRBV20-1 to TRBJ1-2, with 8 bases aligning to TRBD1. The CDR3 is 14 residues long. Per germline, CDR1 DFQATT and CDR2 SNEGSKA (reference sequence). With 6 bases clipped from V and 2 bases from J, the junction kept 8 bases outside the gene matches. The CDR3 sequence is CSAHGQGLNYGYTF. Here the CDR3 DNA reads TGCAGTGCCCACGGACAGGGCCTAAACTATGGCTACACCTTC.

This clonotype came up a few times. The chain links TRBV21-1 to TRBJ1-5. TRBV21-1 is described as a pseudogene. This CDR3 has 17 amino acids. This CDR3 is CASRGGCGSRQGQPQHF. Here the CDR3 DNA reads TGTGCCAGCAGGGGGGGGTGCGGGAGCAGGCAGGGTCAGCCCCAGCATTTT.

The chain links TRBV12-3 or TRBV12-4 to TRBJ2-3, with TRBD1 as a possible D gene (6 bases). Trimming removed 6 bases from V and 1 base from J, with 11 bases in between. The CDR3 is 14 amino acids. The CDR3 loop reads CASRPGHGTDTQYF. The CDR3 DNA reads as TGTGCCAGCAGACCGGGACACGGCACAGATACGCAGTATTTT.

This clonotype was seen many times. J is TRBJ2-2 and V is TRBV10-3, with D uncertain. The CDR3 loop spans 13 amino acids. The germline V gene has CDR1 ENHRY and CDR2 SYGVKD. Trimming stripped 2 bases from V and 6 bases from J, with 7 bases between. The CDR3 nucleotides are TGTGCCATCAGTGAGAAAACCCCCGGGGAGCTGTTTTTT. Translation: CAISEKTPGELFF.

This chain links TRBV3-1 with TRBJ2-3; 11 nucleotides line up with TRBD2. This CDR3 region has 15 residues. The V and J ends lost 3 bases and 1 base, in that order; junction bases with no gene match: 0. From germline, CDR1 is LGHDT and CDR2 YNNKEL (reference sequence). CDR3 in amino acids: CASSQTSGGTDTQYF. CDR3 DNA sequence: TGTGCCAGCAGCCAGACTAGCGGGGGCACAGATACGCAGTATTTT.

This clonotype came up many times. V usage is TRBV7-8 and J usage is TRBJ2-3; 7 nucleotides line up with TRBD1. V dropped 5 bases and J dropped 5; count of bases not matched to a gene: 13. The CDR3 extends over 16 amino acids. Germline lookup yields CDR1 SGHVS and CDR2 FQNEAQ. Here the CDR3 DNA reads TGTGCCAGCAGCCCGCGACAGGGAATGATCAGAGATACGCAGTATTTT. This gives the protein CASSPRQGMIRDTQYF.

The chain uses TRBV30 and TRBJ1-3, with D unresolved. Germline loops: CDR1 GTSNPN, CDR2 SVGIG (reference sequence). V lost 2 bases and J 3 bases, leaving 8 bases between the germline ends. The CDR3 is made up of 13 amino acids. The CDR3 loop is CAWSNRVGNTIYF. DNA of the CDR3: TGTGCCTGGAGTAACAGAGTTGGAAACACCATATATTTT.

The chain recombines TRBV6-5 with TRBJ2-1; a possible D gene is TRBD2 (6 bases). Trimming removed 5 bases at V and 6 bases at J, with 20 bases between. Germline CDR1 reads MNHEY; CDR2 reads SVGAGI. CDR3 size: 16 residues. CDR3: CASSPLLGPGVNEQFF. CDR3 DNA sequence: TGTGCCAGCAGTCCCCTCCTTGGACCGGGGGTCAATGAGCAGTTCTTC.

This clonotype was seen ten or more times. J is TRBJ2-3 and V is TRBV3-1; D gene ambiguous. CDR1 LGHDT and CDR2 YNNKEL come from the germline V gene (reference sequence). The CDR3 totals 12 residues. The V end was cut by 6 bases, the J end by 3 bases, with 7 bases between. CDR3 sequence reads: CASSHNTDTQYF. CDR3 bases: TGTGCCAGCAGTCACAATACAGATACGCAGTATTTT.